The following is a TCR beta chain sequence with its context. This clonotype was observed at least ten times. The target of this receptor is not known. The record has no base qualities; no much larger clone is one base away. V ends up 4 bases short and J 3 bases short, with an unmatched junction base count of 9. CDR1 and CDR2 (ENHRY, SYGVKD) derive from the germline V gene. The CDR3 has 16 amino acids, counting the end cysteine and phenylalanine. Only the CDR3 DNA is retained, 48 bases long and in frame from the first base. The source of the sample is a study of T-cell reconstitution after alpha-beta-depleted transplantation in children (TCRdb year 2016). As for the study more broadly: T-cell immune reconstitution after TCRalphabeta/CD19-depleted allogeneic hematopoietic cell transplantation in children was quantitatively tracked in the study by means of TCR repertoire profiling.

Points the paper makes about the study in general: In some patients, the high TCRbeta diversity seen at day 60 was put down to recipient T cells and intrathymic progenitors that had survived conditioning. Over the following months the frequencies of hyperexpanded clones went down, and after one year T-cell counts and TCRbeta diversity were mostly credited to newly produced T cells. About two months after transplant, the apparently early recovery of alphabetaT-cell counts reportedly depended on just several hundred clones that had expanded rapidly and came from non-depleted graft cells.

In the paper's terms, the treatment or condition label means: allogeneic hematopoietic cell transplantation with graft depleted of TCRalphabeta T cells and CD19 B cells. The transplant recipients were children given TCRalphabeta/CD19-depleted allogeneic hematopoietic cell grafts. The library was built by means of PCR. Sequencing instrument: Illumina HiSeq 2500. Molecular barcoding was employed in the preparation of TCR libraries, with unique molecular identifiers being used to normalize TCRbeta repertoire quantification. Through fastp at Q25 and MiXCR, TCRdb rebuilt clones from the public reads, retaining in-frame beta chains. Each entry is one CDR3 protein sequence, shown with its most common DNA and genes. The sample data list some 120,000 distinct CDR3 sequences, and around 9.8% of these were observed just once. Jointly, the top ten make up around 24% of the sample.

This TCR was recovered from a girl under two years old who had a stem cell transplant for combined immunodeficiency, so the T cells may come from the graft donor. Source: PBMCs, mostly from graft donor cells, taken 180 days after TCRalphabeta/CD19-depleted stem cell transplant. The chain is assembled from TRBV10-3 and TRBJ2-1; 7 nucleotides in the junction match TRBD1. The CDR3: CAISGAVGQVYNEQFF. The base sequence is TGTGCCATCAGTGGAGCCGTAGGACAGGTCTACAATGAGCAGTTCTTC.